Each of the 3 T cell receptor beta chains below was sequenced from the same sample in a study of blood T cells in healthy people across ages (dated by TCRdb to about 2015). Libraries were constructed by 5' RACE. Instrument on record: Illumina HiSeq 2500. The second PCR ran for roughly 7 to 11 cycles and used a J-beta primer mix along with a sample-barcoded 5' primer. TCRdb redid the processing of the public reads, applying fastp at Q25 and MiXCR, and retained in-frame beta chains. Identical CDR3 protein sequences are pooled into one entry, listed with their most common genes and DNA. The table for this sample lists 650,000 or so distinct CDR3 sequences; 52% of them were counted only once. The ten largest clones take up approximately 13% of the sample. Sequenced sample: blood. These receptors were collected from a woman at least 80 years old in good health.

This clonotype was counted many times. This chain links TRBV6-1 with TRBJ2-5; no clear D. Trimming took 4 bases from V and 2 from J, leaving 5 bases between them. The germline V gene encodes CDR1 MNHNS and CDR2 SASEGT. This CDR3 is 12 amino acids long. CDR3 protein: CASSAVQETQYF. CDR3 DNA sequence: TGTGCCAGCAGTGCTGTGCAAGAGACCCAGTACTTC.

This clonotype was counted only a few times. V gene TRBV9 combines with J gene TRBJ2-2, with 7 bases identical to TRBD2. The CDR3 contains 14 residues. Germline CDR1 SGDLS, CDR2 YYNGEE. The V and J ends lost 4 bases and 8 bases, in that order; junction bases with no gene match: 8. CDR3 bases: TGTGCCAGCAGCTACGGGACTAATAGGGGGGAGCTGTTTTTT. This codes for CASSYGTNRGELFF.

This clonotype was seen repeatedly, ten times or more. The chain employs TRBV7-6 and TRBJ2-3; no clear D. The CDR3 length is 12 residues. The V gene's germline CDR1 is SGHVS and CDR2 FNYEAQ. V was shortened by 3 bases and J by 2 bases, with 3 bases between the two germline ends. The CDR3 loop is CASSFHTDTQYF. The CDR3 DNA sequence: TGTGCCAGCAGCTTTCACACAGATACGCAGTATTTT.